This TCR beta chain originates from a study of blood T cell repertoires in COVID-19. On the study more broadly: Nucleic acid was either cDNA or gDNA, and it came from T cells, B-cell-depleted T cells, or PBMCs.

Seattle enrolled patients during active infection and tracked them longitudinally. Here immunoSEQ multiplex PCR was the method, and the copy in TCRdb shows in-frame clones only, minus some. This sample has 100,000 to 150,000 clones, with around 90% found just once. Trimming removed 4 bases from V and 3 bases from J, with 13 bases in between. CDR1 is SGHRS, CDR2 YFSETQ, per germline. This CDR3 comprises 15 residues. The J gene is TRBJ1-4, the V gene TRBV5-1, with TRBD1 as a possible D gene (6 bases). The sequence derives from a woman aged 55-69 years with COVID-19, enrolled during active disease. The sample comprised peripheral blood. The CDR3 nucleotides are TGCGCCAGCAGCACACAGGGTGTCGCTAATGAAAAACTGTTTTTT. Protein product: CASSTQGVANEKLFF.